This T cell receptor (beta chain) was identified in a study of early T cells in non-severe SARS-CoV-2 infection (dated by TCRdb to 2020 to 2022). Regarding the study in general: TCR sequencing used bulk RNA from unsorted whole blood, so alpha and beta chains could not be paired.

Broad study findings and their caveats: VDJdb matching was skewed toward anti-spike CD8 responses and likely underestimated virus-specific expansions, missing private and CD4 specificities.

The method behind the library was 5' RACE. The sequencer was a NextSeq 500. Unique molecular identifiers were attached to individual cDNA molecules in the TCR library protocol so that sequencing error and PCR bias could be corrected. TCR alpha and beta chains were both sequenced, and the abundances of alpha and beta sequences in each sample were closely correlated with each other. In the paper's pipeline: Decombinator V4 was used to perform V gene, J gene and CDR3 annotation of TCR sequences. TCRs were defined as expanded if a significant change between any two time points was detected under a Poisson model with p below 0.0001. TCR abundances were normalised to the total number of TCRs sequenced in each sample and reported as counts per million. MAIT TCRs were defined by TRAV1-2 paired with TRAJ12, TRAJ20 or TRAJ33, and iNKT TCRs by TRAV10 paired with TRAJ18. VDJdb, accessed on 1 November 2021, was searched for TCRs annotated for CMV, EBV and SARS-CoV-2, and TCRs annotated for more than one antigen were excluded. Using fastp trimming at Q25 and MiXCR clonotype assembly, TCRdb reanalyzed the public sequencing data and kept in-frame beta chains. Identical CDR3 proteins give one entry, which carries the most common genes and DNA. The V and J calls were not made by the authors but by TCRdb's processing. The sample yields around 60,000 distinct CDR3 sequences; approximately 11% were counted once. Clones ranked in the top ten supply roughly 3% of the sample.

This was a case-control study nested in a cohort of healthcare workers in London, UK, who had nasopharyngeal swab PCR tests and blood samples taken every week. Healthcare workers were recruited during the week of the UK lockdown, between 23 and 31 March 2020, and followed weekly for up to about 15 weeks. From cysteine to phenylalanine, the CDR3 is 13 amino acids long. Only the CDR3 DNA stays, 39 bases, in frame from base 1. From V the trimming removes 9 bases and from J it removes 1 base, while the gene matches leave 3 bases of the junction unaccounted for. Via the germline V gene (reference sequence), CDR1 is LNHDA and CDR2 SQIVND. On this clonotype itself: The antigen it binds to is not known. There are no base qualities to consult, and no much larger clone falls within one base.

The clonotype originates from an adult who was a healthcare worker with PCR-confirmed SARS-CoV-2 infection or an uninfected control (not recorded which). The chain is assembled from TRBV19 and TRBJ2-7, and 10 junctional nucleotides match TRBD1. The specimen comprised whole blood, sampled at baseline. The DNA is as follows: TGTGCCAGCAGACAGGGGGCGTCCTACGAGCAGTACTTC. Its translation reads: CASRQGASYEQYF.